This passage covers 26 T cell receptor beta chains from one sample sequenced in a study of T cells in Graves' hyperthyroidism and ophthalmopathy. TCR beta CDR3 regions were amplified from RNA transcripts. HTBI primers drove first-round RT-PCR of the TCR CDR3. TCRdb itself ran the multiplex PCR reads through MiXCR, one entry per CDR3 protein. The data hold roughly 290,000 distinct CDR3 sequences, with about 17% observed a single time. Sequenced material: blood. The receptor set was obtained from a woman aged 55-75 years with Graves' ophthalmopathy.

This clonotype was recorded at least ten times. CDR3 sequence reads: CASSYSTNTGELFF. As DNA, the CDR3 is TGTGCCAGCAGTTACTCGACGAACACCGGGGAGCTGTTTTTT. The V call is TRBV6-5, the J call TRBJ2-2; the D is unclear. Germline-derived CDR1 and CDR2 are MNHEY and SVGAGI. This CDR3 is 14 amino acids long. V shed 0 bases and J shed 0 bases, with 2 bases lying between them.

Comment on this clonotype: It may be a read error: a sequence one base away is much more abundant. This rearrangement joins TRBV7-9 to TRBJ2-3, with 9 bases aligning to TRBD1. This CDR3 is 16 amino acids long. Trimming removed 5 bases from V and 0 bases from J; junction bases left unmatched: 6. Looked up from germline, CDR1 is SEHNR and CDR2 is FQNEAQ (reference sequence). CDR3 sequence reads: CASSPGTGSSTDTQYF. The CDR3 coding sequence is TGTGCCAGCAGCCCCGGGACAGGGTCTAGCACAGATACGCAGTATTTT.

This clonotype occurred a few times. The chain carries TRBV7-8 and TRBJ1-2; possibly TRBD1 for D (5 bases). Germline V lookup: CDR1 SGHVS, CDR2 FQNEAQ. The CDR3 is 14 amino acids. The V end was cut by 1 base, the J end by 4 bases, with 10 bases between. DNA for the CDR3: TGTGCCAGCAGCTTAGTAATGCAGGGCTATGGCTACACCTTC. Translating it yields CASSLVMQGYGYTF. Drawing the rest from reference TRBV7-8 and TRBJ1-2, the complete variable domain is GAGVSQSPRYKVAKRGQDVALRCDPISGHVSLFWYQQALGQGPEFLTYFQNEAQLDKSGLPSDRFFAERPEGSVSTLKIQRTQQEDSAVYLCASSLVMQGYGYTFGSGTRLTVV.

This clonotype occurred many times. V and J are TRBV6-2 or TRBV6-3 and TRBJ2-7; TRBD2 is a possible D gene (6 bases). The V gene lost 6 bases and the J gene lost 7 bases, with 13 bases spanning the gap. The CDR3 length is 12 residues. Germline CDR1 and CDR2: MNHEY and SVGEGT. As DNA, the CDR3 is TGTGCCAGCAGCAGACTAGTCTGGGAGCAGTACTTC. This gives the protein CASSRLVWEQYF.

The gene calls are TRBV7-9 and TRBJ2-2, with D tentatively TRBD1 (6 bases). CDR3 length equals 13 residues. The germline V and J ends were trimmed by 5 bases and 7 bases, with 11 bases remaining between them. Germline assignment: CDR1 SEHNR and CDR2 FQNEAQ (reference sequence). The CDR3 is CASSHQGNGELFF. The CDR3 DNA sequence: TGTGCCAGCAGCCACCAGGGGAACGGGGAGCTGTTTTTT. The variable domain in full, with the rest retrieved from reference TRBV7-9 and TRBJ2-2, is DTGVSQNPRHKITKRGQNVTFRCDPISEHNRLYWYRQTLGQGPEFLTYFQNEAQLEKSRLLSDRFSAERPKGSFSTLEIQRTEQGDSAMYLCASSHQGNGELFFGEGSRLTVL.

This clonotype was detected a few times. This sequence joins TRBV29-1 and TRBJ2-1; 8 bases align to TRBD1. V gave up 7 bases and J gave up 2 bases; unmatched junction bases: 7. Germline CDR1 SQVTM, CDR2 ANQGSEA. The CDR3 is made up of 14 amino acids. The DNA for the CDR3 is TGCAGCGCAAGACAGGGGTCCCCCTACAATGAGCAGTTCTTC. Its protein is CSARQGSPYNEQFF.

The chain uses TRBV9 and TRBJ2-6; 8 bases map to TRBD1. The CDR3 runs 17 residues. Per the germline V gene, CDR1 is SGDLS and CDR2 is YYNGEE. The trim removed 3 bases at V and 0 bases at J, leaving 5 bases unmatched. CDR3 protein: CASSAWTGRSGANVLTF. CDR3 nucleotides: TGTGCCAGCAGCGCCTGGACAGGGCGCTCTGGGGCCAACGTCCTGACTTTC.

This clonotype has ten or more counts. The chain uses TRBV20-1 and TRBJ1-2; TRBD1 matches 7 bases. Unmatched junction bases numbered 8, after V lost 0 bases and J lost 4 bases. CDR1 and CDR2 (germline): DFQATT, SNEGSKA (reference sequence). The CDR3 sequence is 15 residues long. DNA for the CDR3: TGCAGTGCTAGAGATGGAGGGGGCCTTATCTATGGCTACACCTTC. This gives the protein CSARDGGGLIYGYTF.

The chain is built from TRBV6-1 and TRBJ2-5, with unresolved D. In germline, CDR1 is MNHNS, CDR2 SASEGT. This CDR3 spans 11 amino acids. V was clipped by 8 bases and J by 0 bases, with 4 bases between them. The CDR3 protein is CASGNQETQYF. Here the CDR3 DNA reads TGTGCCAGCGGGAACCAAGAGACCCAGTACTTC.

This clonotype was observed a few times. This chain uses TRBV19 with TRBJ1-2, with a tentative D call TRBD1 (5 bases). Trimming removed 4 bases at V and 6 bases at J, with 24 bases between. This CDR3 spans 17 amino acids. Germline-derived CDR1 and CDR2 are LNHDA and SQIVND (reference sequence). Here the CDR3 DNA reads TGTGCCAGTAGTACCCGGACATTTATGGCGCGAGAGGATGGCTACACCTTC. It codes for CASSTRTFMAREDGYTF.

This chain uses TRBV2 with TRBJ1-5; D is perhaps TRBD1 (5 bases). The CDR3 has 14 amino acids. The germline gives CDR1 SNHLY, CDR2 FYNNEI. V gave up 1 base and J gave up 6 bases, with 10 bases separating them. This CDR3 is CASSEVGDSQPQHF. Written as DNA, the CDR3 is TGTGCCAGCAGTGAAGTAGGTGACAGTCAGCCCCAGCATTTT.

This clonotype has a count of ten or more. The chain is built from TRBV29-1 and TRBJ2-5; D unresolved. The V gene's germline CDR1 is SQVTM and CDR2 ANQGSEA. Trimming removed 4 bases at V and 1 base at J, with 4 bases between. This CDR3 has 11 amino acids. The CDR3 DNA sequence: TGCAGCGTTGGTCCCCAAGAGACCCAGTACTTC. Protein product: CSVGPQETQYF.

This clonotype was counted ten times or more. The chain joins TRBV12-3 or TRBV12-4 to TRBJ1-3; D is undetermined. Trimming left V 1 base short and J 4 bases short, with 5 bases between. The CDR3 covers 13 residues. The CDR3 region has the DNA TGTGCCAGCAGTTTAGGGTACGGAAACACCATATATTTT. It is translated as CASSLGYGNTIYF.

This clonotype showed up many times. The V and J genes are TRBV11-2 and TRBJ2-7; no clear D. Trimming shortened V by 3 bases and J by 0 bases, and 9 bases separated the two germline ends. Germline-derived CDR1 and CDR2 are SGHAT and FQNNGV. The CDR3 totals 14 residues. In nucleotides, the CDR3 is TGTGCCAGCAGCTTTAACACAGTCTCCTACGAGCAGTACTTC. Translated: CASSFNTVSYEQYF.

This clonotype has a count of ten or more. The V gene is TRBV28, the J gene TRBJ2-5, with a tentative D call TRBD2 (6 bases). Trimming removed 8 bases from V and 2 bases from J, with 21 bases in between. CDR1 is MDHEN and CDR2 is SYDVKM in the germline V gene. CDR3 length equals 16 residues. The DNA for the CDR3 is TGTGCCAGCGGAGGGATTTTAGCGGCCAGGCAAGAGACCCAGTACTTC. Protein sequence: CASGGILAARQETQYF.

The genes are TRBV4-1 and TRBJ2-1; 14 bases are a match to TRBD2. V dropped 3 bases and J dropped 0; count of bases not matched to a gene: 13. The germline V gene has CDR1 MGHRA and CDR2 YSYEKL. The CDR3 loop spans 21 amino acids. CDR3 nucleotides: TGCGCCAGCAGCCATCTCCCGGGACTAGCGGGAGTCTTCAGCTCCTACAATGAGCAGTTCTTC. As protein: CASSHLPGLAGVFSSYNEQFF.

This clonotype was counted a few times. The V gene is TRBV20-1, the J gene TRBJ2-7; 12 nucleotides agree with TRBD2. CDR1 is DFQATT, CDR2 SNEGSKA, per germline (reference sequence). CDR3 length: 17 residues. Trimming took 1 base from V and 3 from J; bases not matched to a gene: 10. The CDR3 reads CSARGTSGTLTNYEQYF. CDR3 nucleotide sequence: TGCAGTGCTAGAGGGACTAGCGGGACCTTAACCAACTACGAGCAGTACTTC.

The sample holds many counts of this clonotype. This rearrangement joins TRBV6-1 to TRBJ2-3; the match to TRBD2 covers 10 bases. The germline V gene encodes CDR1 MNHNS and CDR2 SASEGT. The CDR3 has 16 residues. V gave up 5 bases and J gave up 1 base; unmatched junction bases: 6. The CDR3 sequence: CASSWGGTSGTDTQYF. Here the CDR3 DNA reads TGTGCCAGCAGTTGGGGGGGGACTAGCGGCACAGATACGCAGTATTTT.

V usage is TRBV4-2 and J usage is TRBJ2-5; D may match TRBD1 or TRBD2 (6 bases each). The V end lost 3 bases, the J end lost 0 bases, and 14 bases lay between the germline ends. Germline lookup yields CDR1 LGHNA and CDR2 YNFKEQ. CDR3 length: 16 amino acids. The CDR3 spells CASSHTWGADQETQYF. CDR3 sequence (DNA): TGTGCCAGCAGCCACACTTGGGGGGCGGACCAAGAGACCCAGTACTTC.

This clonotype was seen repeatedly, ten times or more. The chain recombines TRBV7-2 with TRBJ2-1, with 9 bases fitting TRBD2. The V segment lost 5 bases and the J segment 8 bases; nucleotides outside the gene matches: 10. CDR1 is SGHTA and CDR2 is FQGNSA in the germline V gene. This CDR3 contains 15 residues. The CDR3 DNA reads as TGTGCCAGCAGCAACGTGGCGGGAGGGCCGTATGAGCAGTTCTTC. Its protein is CASSNVAGGPYEQFF.

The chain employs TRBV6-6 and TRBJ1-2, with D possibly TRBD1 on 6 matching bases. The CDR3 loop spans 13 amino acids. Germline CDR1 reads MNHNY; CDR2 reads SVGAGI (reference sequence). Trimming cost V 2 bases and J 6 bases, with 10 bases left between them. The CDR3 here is CASSYTDRNGYTF. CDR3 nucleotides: TGTGCCAGCAGTTACACGGACAGAAATGGCTACACCTTC.

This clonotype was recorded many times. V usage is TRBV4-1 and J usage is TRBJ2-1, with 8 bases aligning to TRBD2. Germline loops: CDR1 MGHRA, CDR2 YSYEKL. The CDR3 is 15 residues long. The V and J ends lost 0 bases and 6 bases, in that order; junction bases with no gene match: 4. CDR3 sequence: CASSQEGLAGNEQFF. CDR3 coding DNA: TGCGCCAGCAGCCAAGAAGGACTAGCAGGCAATGAGCAGTTCTTC.

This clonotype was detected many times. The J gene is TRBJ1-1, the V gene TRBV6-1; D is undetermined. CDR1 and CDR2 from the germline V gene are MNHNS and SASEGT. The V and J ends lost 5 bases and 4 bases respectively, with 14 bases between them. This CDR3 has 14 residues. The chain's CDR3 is CASSPQRPGTEAFF. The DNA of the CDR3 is TGTGCCAGCAGTCCTCAGAGGCCTGGCACTGAAGCTTTCTTT.

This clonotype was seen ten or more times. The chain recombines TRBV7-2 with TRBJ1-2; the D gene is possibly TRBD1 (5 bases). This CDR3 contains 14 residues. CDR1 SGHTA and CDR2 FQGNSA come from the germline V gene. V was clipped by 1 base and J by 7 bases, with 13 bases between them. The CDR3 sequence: CASSLVGTALGYTF. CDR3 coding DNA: TGTGCCAGCAGCTTAGTAGGGACGGCCCTTGGCTACACCTTC. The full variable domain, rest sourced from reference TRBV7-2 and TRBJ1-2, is GAGVSQSPSNKVTEKGKDVELRCDPISGHTALYWYRQSLGQGLEFLIYFQGNSAPDKSGLPSDRFSAERTGGSVSTLTIQRTQQEDSAVYLCASSLVGTALGYTFGSGTRLTVV.

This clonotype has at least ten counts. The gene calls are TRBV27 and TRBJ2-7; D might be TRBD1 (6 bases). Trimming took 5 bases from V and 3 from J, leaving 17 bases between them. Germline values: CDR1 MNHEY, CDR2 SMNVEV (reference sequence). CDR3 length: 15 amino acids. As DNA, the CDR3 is TGTGCCAGCAGTCCGGGTCTAGGACAGCACTACGAGCAGTACTTC. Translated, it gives CASSPGLGQHYEQYF.

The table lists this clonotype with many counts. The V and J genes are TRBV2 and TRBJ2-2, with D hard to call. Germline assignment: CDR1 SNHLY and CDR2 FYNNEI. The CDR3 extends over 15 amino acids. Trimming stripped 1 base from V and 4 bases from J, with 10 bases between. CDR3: CASSEEASFTGELFF. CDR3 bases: TGTGCCAGCAGTGAAGAGGCCAGTTTCACCGGGGAGCTGTTTTTT.